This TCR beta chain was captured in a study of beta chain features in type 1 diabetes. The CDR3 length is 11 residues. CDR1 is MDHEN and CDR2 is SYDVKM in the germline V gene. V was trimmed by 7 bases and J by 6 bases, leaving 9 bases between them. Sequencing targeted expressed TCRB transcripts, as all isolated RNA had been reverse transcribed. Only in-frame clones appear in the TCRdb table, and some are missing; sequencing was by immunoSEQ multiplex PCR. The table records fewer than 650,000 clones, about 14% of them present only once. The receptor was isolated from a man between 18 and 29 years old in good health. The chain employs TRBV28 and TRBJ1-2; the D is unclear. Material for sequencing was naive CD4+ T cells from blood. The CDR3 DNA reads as TGTGCCAGCACGGAGGGAGATGGCTACACCTTC. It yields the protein CASTEGDGYTF.